Shown below are 27 T cell receptor beta chains from a single sample sequenced in a study of OX40 agonist ivuxolimab in advanced cancers. Sequenced by immunoSEQ multiplex PCR; TCRdb stores in-frame clones only, minus some. The sample lists 45,000 to 50,000 clones, roughly 77% occurring once. The material sequenced was CD4+ or CD8+ T cells sorted from blood, taken in a trial of the OX40 agonist ivuxolimab. All receptors derive from an adult with an advanced solid tumor such as melanoma, head and neck, liver or kidney cancer.

The chain joins TRBV19 to TRBJ1-1, with D perhaps TRBD1 (6 bases). V gave up 6 bases and J gave up 1 base, with 12 bases separating them. Per germline, CDR1 LNHDA and CDR2 SQIVND (reference sequence). The CDR3 length is 14 residues. The CDR3, as DNA: TGTGCCAGTAGCACACGACAGGAGAACACTGAAGCTTTCTTT. It encodes CASSTRQENTEAFF.

The rearrangement links TRBV19 to TRBJ1-2; 8 nucleotides align to TRBD1. This CDR3 has 14 residues. V was clipped by 7 bases and J by 2 bases; unmatched bases: 6. From germline, CDR1 is LNHDA and CDR2 SQIVND (reference sequence). Here the CDR3 DNA reads TGTGCCAGTATGCGGACAGGGACCAACTATGGCTACACCTTC. It translates to CASMRTGTNYGYTF.

The J gene is TRBJ2-3, the V gene TRBV7-7; D may match TRBD1 or TRBD2 (6 bases each). The CDR3 consists of 14 residues. Germline CDR1 reads SSHAT; CDR2 reads FNYEAQ (reference sequence). V was trimmed by 5 bases and J by 4 bases, leaving 13 bases between them. CDR3 DNA sequence: TGTGCCAGCAGCCCGACGGGGGCGGCAGATACGCAGTATTTT. Its translation is CASSPTGAADTQYF.

The J gene is TRBJ2-3, the V gene TRBV9; D is unclear. The V end was cut by 0 bases, the J end by 0 bases, with 8 bases between. The germline gives CDR1 SGDLS, CDR2 YYNGEE. This CDR3 contains 15 residues. CDR3 sequence: CASSVVPTSTDTQYF. As DNA, the CDR3 is TGTGCCAGCAGCGTAGTTCCGACGAGCACAGATACGCAGTATTTT.

V and J are TRBV18 and TRBJ1-5, with D possibly matching TRBD1 (6 bases). The CDR3 is 14 amino acids. Germline assignment: CDR1 KGHSH and CDR2 LQKENI. Between the trimmed V and J ends, which lost 3 bases and 8 bases, there was a span of 14 bases. This CDR3 is CASSPTGGGEPQHF. For the CDR3, the DNA is TGTGCCAGCTCACCGACAGGAGGCGGGGAGCCCCAGCATTTT.

The rearrangement links TRBV11-2 to TRBJ1-1, with a weak D call TRBD1 (6 bases). Trimming removed 4 bases at V and 3 bases at J, with 15 bases between. From germline, CDR1 is SGHAT and CDR2 FQNNGV. The CDR3 contains 15 residues. Here the CDR3 reads CASSSTLRGDTEAFF. The CDR3 DNA reads as TGTGCCAGCAGCTCCACTCTTAGGGGGGACACTGAAGCTTTCTTT.

The genes are TRBV4-3 and TRBJ2-3; no firm D call. V gave up 0 bases and J gave up 0 bases, with 10 bases separating them. CDR1 is LGHNA and CDR2 is YSLEER in the germline V gene. The CDR3 is made up of 16 amino acids. CDR3: CASSQDLRASTDTQYF. The CDR3 DNA is TGCGCCAGCAGCCAAGATCTCCGCGCTAGCACAGATACGCAGTATTTT.

This chain joins TRBV6-1 and TRBJ1-5, with 7 bases matching TRBD1. The V and J ends lost 1 base and 5 bases, in that order; junction bases with no gene match: 5. The CDR3 runs to 15 residues. Germline V gene data show CDR1 as MNHNS and CDR2 as SASEGT. The CDR3, as DNA: TGTGCCAGCAGTGAAGGGACAGGAACTTATCAGCCCCAGCATTTT. Translation: CASSEGTGTYQPQHF.

The V gene is TRBV15, the J gene TRBJ1-2, with a possible D match to TRBD1 (5 bases). This CDR3 is 15 amino acids long. The V end was cut by 4 bases, the J end by 0 bases, with 12 bases between. Germline V gene sequence: CDR1 LNHNV, CDR2 YYDKDF (reference sequence). CDR3 nucleotides: TGTGCCACCAGCACTGACGACAGATCTAACTATGGCTACACCTTC. Amino acids: CATSTDDRSNYGYTF.

The chain is built from TRBV10-2 and TRBJ1-4, with D uncertain. Germline V CDR1 and CDR2: WSHSY, SAAADI. The CDR3 has 17 amino acids. V gave up 0 bases and J gave up 4 bases, with 15 bases separating them. CDR3 loop: CASSESMGWMGNEKLFF. CDR3 coding DNA: TGCGCCAGCAGTGAGTCGATGGGTTGGATGGGTAATGAAAAACTGTTTTTT.

This clone was seen only once. The CDR3: CASSPPNKNTEAFF. CDR3 DNA: TGTGCCAGCAGCCCTCCCAATAAGAACACTGAAGCTTTCTTT. The V call is TRBV7-2, the J call TRBJ1-1; unclear D gene. With 5 bases removed from V and 1 base from J, the gap between germline ends came to 11 bases. This CDR3 region has 14 residues. Germline-derived CDR1 and CDR2 are SGHTA and FQGNSA. Drawing the rest from reference TRBV7-2 and TRBJ1-1, the complete variable domain is GAGVSQSPSNKVTEKGKDVELRCDPISGHTALYWYRQSLGQGLEFLIYFQGNSAPDKSGLPSDRFSAERTGGSVSTLTIQRTQQEDSAVYLCASSPPNKNTEAFFGQGTRLTVV.

The chain combines TRBV9 with TRBJ1-1, with a weak D call TRBD1 (5 bases). Per germline, CDR1 SGDLS and CDR2 YYNGEE. The V and J ends lost 0 bases and 3 bases respectively, with 18 bases between them. This CDR3 is built from 17 residues. The chain's CDR3 is CASSVGVLRGVDTEAFF. The CDR3 DNA reads as TGTGCCAGCAGCGTAGGGGTATTGAGAGGGGTTGACACTGAAGCTTTCTTT.

This clone turned up a few times. The V gene is TRBV7-9, the J gene TRBJ2-6; D call uncertain. The CDR3 is 14 amino acids. Deletions cut 5 bases from V and 2 bases from J, with 7 bases between. In germline, CDR1 is SEHNR, CDR2 FQNEAQ (reference sequence). The CDR3 DNA sequence: TGTGCCAGCAGCCTTCCTCCTGGGGCCAACGTCCTGACTTTC. It is translated as CASSLPPGANVLTF.

The chain links TRBV2 to TRBJ1-2; possible D gene TRBD1, 5 bases. CDR1 and CDR2 (germline): SNHLY, FYNNEI. This CDR3 has 14 residues. Trimming cost V 4 bases and J 4 bases, with 13 bases left between them. The CDR3 spells CASSVSQGGYGYTF. DNA for the CDR3: TGTGCCAGCAGTGTTTCTCAGGGCGGCTATGGCTACACCTTC.

The chain uses TRBV29-1 and TRBJ2-2; 10 nucleotides line up with TRBD2. Losses at the gene ends were 6 bases for V and 0 bases for J; bases not matched to a gene: 4. Germline CDR1 SQVTM, CDR2 ANQGSEA. The CDR3 has 15 amino acids. The CDR3 nucleotides are TGCAGCGTCCGGACTAGCGGTTCGAACACCGGGGAGCTGTTTTTT. This sequence encodes CSVRTSGSNTGELFF.

CDR3 sequence (DNA): TGTGCCAGCAGGGTGGACAGGGGTACTGAAGCTTTCTTT. Translated: CASRVDRGTEAFF. The rearrangement links TRBV6-6 to TRBJ1-1; 9 bases align to TRBD1. Germline V gene lookup returns CDR1 MNHNY and CDR2 SVGAGI (reference sequence). V dropped 6 bases and J dropped 5; count of bases not matched to a gene: 4. The CDR3 extends over 13 amino acids.

The chain links TRBV4-1 to TRBJ2-3; TRBD2 matches 9 bases. The V and J ends lost 5 bases and 4 bases, in that order; junction bases with no gene match: 4. Per the germline V gene, CDR1 is MGHRA and CDR2 is YSYEKL. The CDR3 covers 14 residues. The CDR3 is CASSISGRSDTQYF. CDR3 nucleotides: TGCGCCAGCAGCATTAGCGGGAGATCAGATACGCAGTATTTT.

The chain couples TRBV5-8 to TRBJ1-6; D remains unclear. The CDR3 runs 14 residues. From germline, CDR1 is SGHTS and CDR2 YDEGEE. The V end lost 2 bases, the J end lost 8 bases, and 11 bases lay between the germline ends. CDR3: CASSFGRPDSPLHF. The DNA for the CDR3 is TGTGCCAGCAGCTTCGGGCGCCCCGATTCACCCCTCCACTTT.

The chain links TRBV29-1 to TRBJ2-3; a weak D match, TRBD2 (5 bases). The germline gives CDR1 SQVTM, CDR2 ANQGSEA. The V end lost 4 bases, the J end lost 10 bases, and 15 bases lay between the germline ends. The CDR3 is 12 amino acids. The CDR3 DNA reads as TGCAGCGTTGTCCGAAGCGAGAGGGCGCAGTATTTT. Amino acids: CSVVRSERAQYF.

The genes are TRBV19 and TRBJ1-1, with D perhaps matching TRBD1 (5 bases). The CDR3 length is 15 residues. Trimming shortened V by 4 bases and J by 4 bases, and 16 bases separated the two germline ends. Germline V CDR1 and CDR2: LNHDA, SQIVND (reference sequence). The DNA of the CDR3 is TGTGCCAGTAGTACTGGACGGGCGGGGGGCACTGAAGCTTTCTTT. It yields the protein CASSTGRAGGTEAFF.

This chain links TRBV10-3 with TRBJ2-5, with D maybe TRBD1 (6 bases). The V and J ends lost 0 bases and 2 bases respectively, with 13 bases between them. Germline lookup yields CDR1 ENHRY and CDR2 SYGVKD. The CDR3 sequence is 16 residues long. The CDR3 spells CAISESIGGYQETQYF. In DNA form, the CDR3 reads TGTGCCATCAGTGAGTCGATAGGGGGATATCAAGAGACCCAGTACTTC.

The chain employs TRBV7-6 and TRBJ2-1; D perhaps matches TRBD2 (6 bases). Trimming left V 5 bases short and J 6 bases short, with 14 bases between. The V gene's germline CDR1 is SGHVS and CDR2 FNYEAQ. The CDR3 loop spans 14 amino acids. DNA of the CDR3: TGTGCCAGCAGCCCTTCACGGAGGGGCAATGAGCAGTTCTTC. Its protein product is CASSPSRRGNEQFF.

The chain links TRBV7-9 to TRBJ2-1, with D possibly being TRBD2 (5 bases). Germline V gene sequence: CDR1 SEHNR, CDR2 FQNEAQ (reference sequence). The V gene lost 5 bases and the J gene lost 0 bases, with 17 bases spanning the gap. This CDR3 spans 17 amino acids. The CDR3 protein is CASSPPRALSSYNEQFF. In DNA form, the CDR3 reads TGTGCCAGCAGCCCTCCGAGGGCCCTCAGCTCCTACAATGAGCAGTTCTTC. Complete variable domain (other parts from reference TRBV7-9 and TRBJ2-1): DTGVSQNPRHKITKRGQNVTFRCDPISEHNRLYWYRQTLGQGPEFLTYFQNEAQLEKSRLLSDRFSAERPKGSFSTLEIQRTEQGDSAMYLCASSPPRALSSYNEQFFGPGTRLTVL.

This rearrangement joins TRBV6-1 to TRBJ2-3, with unresolved D. Germline CDR1 is MNHNS and CDR2 is SASEGT. The CDR3 covers 13 residues. V gave up 1 base and J gave up 6 bases, with 8 bases separating them. The CDR3 loop reads CASSEGPGDTQYF. CDR3 bases: TGTGCCAGCAGTGAAGGGCCGGGTGATACGCAGTATTTT.

This clone has only a few counts. The genes are TRBV16 and TRBJ1-1; D is perhaps TRBD1 (5 bases). Germline loops: CDR1 KGHSY, CDR2 FQNENV. The CDR3 covers 12 residues. The V end was cut by 2 bases, the J end by 11 bases, with 12 bases between. The CDR3 spells CASSQQDILAFF. The CDR3 nucleotides read TGTGCCAGCAGCCAACAGGACATTTTGGCTTTCTTT.

CDR3 residues: CASSDFADSSYEQYF. CDR3 coding DNA: TGCGCCAGCAGTGATTTCGCCGACAGCTCCTACGAGCAGTACTTC. The chain couples TRBV10-1 to TRBJ2-5, with a possible D match to TRBD1 (5 bases). Near its end, the DNA agrees better with TRBJ2-7, so the J call may be wrong. CDR1 WNHNN and CDR2 SYGVQD come from the germline V gene (reference sequence). The CDR3 runs to 15 residues.

V and J are TRBV4-1 and TRBJ2-5; D unclear. The germline gives CDR1 MGHRA, CDR2 YSYEKL. This CDR3 is 14 amino acids long. Trimming shortened V by 0 bases and J by 1 base, and 6 bases separated the two germline ends. This CDR3 reads CASSQELPQETQYF. CDR3 coding DNA: TGCGCCAGCAGCCAAGAACTGCCCCAAGAGACCCAGTACTTC.